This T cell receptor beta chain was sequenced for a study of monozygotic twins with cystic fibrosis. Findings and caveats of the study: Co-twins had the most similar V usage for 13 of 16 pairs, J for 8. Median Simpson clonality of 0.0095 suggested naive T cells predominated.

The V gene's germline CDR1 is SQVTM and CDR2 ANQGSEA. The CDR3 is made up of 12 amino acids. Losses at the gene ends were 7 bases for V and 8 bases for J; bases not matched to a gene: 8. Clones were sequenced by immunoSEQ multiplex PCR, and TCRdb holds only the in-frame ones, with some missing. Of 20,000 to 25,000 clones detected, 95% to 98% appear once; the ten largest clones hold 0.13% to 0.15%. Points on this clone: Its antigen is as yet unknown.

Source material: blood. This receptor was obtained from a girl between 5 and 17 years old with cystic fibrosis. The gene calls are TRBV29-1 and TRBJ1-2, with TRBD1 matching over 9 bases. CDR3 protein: CSAETGGEGYTF. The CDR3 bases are TGCAGCGCCGAGACAGGGGGGGAAGGCTACACCTTC.